This T cell receptor beta chain was retrieved from a study of blood T cell repertoires in COVID-19. V lost 5 bases to trimming and J lost 6 bases; unmatched junction nucleotides: 8. Germline assignment: CDR1 GTSNPN and CDR2 SVGIG (reference sequence). The CDR3 runs to 13 residues. Sequencing used immunoSEQ multiplex PCR; TCRdb keeps in-frame clones, though not all of them. The table has approximately 290,000 clones, approximately 90% seen once. In its sample, this clone was seen a few times. The genes are TRBV30 and TRBJ1-2; 8 bases are shared with TRBD1. Sequenced input: peripheral blood. The sequence derives from a man aged 25-45 years with acute or convalescent COVID-19. In DNA, the CDR3 is TGTGCCTGGGCCAGGGGGCGCGTGGATGGCTACACCTTC. This translates into CAWARGRVDGYTF. Full variable domain (outside the CDR3, taken from reference TRBV30 and TRBJ1-2): SQTIHQWPATLVQPVGSPLSLECTVEGTSNPNLYWYRQAAGRGLQLLFYSVGIGQISSEVPQNLSASRPQDRQFILSSKKLLLSDSGFYLCAWARGRVDGYTFGSGTRLTVV.